This T cell receptor (beta chain) was documented in a study of Tregs in tolerant kidney transplant recipients. Germline CDR1 and CDR2: ENHRY and SYGVKD. V was clipped by 2 bases and J by 0 bases, with 8 bases between them. The CDR3 runs to 15 residues. Mixed chimerism was transient after nonmyeloablative marrow transplants from related graft donors. TCRdb keeps only in-frame clones here, not all; method: immunoSEQ multiplex PCR. This sample lists some 29,000 clones; its ten largest clones have 1.8%. With regard to this clone: The read gets to within 3 residues of the CDR3 end, and the germline J gene fills in the rest.

The TCR sequence derives from a human patient who received a combined kidney and bone marrow transplant. Some T cells may have originated in the graft donor. The chain recombines TRBV10-3 with TRBJ1-5, with a weak D call TRBD1 (5 bases). The sample was CD4+ T cells from blood (PBMCs), taken 24 months after the transplant. The CDR3 here is CAISEGDSSNQPQHF. The CDR3 bases that were read are TGTGCCATCAGTGAGGGAGACAGTAGCAATCAGCCC.